This is a list of T cell receptor beta chains from one sample in a study of T cell repertoires in cytomegalovirus infection. TCRdb redid the calling of the reads with MiXCR, one entry per CDR3 protein. The table has roughly 600,000 distinct CDR3 sequences, roughly 26% seen once; the top ten hold 6.5% to 10%. Material: CD8+ T cells from PBMCs. These receptors were obtained from a human donor in good health (CMV status not recorded). Some clones in this sample may be carry-over from other donors' samples. CDR3s include the opening cysteine and the closing phenylalanine or tryptophan. D genes are given only for firm matches. Clone size, where shown, is once, few, many, or a class for clones that have expanded.

d_call: .; j_call: TRBJ2-2; v_call: TRBV28; clone_size: many; cdr3_aa: CASSWTATNTGELFF; cdr3_nt: TGTGCCAGCAGTTGGACAGCGACCAACACCGGGGAGCTGTTTTTT
d_call: .; j_call: TRBJ1-4; v_call: TRBV6-1; clone_size: .; cdr3_aa: CASSNTGAAGEKLFF; cdr3_nt: TGTGCCAGCAGTAATACCGGGGCCGCGGGTGAAAAACTGTTTTTT
d_call: .; j_call: TRBJ2-7; v_call: TRBV7-6; clone_size: .; cdr3_aa: CVSSPTTLRGSPRWEQYF; cdr3_nt: TGTGTCAGCAGCCCAACTACACTCCGCGGGTCACCGAGGTGGGAGCAGTACTTC
d_call: .; j_call: TRBJ1-1; v_call: TRBV6-6; clone_size: many; cdr3_aa: CASSYSTSVGTEAFF; cdr3_nt: TGTGCCAGCAGTTACTCCACCTCGGTTGGAACTGAAGCTTTCTTT
d_call: TRBD2; j_call: TRBJ2-3; v_call: TRBV2; clone_size: few; cdr3_aa: CASSATSGGSTDTQYF; cdr3_nt: TGTGCCAGCAGTGCGACTAGCGGGGGTAGCACAGATACGCAGTATTTT
d_call: TRBD2; j_call: TRBJ2-1; v_call: TRBV4-1; clone_size: .; cdr3_aa: CASSHLTSGGGRWEQFF; cdr3_nt: TGCGCCAGCAGCCACCTCACTAGCGGGGGGGGGAGGTGGGAGCAGTTCTTC
d_call: TRBD2; j_call: TRBJ2-1; v_call: TRBV20-1; clone_size: .; cdr3_aa: CSARGLAGGAFF; cdr3_nt: TGCAGTGCTAGAGGACTAGCGGGGGGTGCGTTCTTC
d_call: .; j_call: TRBJ2-7; v_call: TRBV20-1; clone_size: few; cdr3_aa: CSASGGDSYEQYF; cdr3_nt: TGCAGTGCCTCGGGCGGGGACTCCTACGAGCAGTACTTC
d_call: TRBD2; j_call: TRBJ2-2; v_call: TRBV19; clone_size: .; cdr3_aa: CVSTLAGGAGELFF; cdr3_nt: TGTGTCAGTACCCTAGCGGGGGGGGCCGGGGAGCTGTTTTTT
d_call: .; j_call: TRBJ2-2; v_call: TRBV24-1; clone_size: .; cdr3_aa: CATSDFGKWSGELFF; cdr3_nt: TGTGCCACCAGTGATTTCGGGAAATGGTCCGGGGAGCTGTTTTTT
d_call: TRBD1; j_call: TRBJ2-1; v_call: TRBV27; clone_size: .; cdr3_aa: CTSTTGQGPRAQFF; cdr3_nt: TGTACCAGCACCACGGGACAGGGGCCCAGGGCGCAGTTCTTC
d_call: .; j_call: TRBJ1-2; v_call: TRBV28; clone_size: few; cdr3_aa: CASSFVRRSPYGYTF; cdr3_nt: TGTGCCAGCAGTTTTGTCCGACGGAGCCCCTATGGCTACACCTTC
d_call: .; j_call: TRBJ1-2; v_call: TRBV5-6; clone_size: .; cdr3_aa: CASRLKGEMGYGYTF; cdr3_nt: TGTGCCAGCAGATTAAAGGGGGAGATGGGCTATGGCTACACCTTC
d_call: .; j_call: TRBJ2-2; v_call: TRBV28; clone_size: many; cdr3_aa: CASSLPGTGELFF; cdr3_nt: TGTGCCAGCAGTTTACCCGGCACCGGGGAGCTGTTTTTT
d_call: .; j_call: TRBJ2-1; v_call: TRBV7-8; clone_size: many; cdr3_aa: CASSSLFLAENEQFF; cdr3_nt: TGTGCCAGCAGCTCCCTTTTCCTAGCCGAGAATGAGCAGTTCTTC
d_call: .; j_call: TRBJ2-5; v_call: TRBV12-3/TRBV12-4; clone_size: few; cdr3_aa: CASTPRGLETQYF; cdr3_nt: TGTGCCAGCACCCCTCGGGGGTTAGAGACCCAGTACTTC
d_call: TRBD1; j_call: TRBJ1-1; v_call: TRBV20-1; clone_size: .; cdr3_aa: CSASLGRDRSNTEAFF; cdr3_nt: TGCAGTGCTAGTCTCGGGCGGGACAGGTCGAACACTGAAGCTTTCTTT
d_call: .; j_call: TRBJ1-1; v_call: TRBV4-3; clone_size: .; cdr3_aa: CASSQDWDTTSQAFF; cdr3_nt: TGCGCCAGCAGCCAAGATTGGGACACCACCTCCCAAGCTTTCTTT
d_call: TRBD1; j_call: TRBJ2-5; v_call: TRBV6-2/TRBV6-3; clone_size: few; cdr3_aa: CASIDRGTQYF; cdr3_nt: TGTGCCAGCATCGACAGGGGGACCCAGTACTTC
d_call: TRBD2; j_call: TRBJ2-3; v_call: TRBV25-1; clone_size: few; cdr3_aa: CASSEYNQRGGRDTQYF; cdr3_nt: TGTGCCAGCAGTGAATACAACCAGCGGGGGGGCCGAGATACGCAGTATTTT
d_call: TRBD1; j_call: TRBJ1-1; v_call: TRBV14; clone_size: .; cdr3_aa: CASSQRGQGATNTEAFF; cdr3_nt: TGTGCCAGCAGCCAAAGAGGACAGGGGGCCACGAACACTGAAGCTTTCTTT